The 21 T cell receptor beta chains below come from one sample, sequenced in a study of vaccination and CD4 T cells after COVID-19. Sequencing of the DNA from cultured CD4+ T cells was carried out with the Oncomine TCR Beta short-read assay. MiXCR, run by TCRdb on the PCR reads, gives a single entry per CDR3 protein. The sample has about 7,200 distinct CDR3 sequences; around 33% are singletons. Treatment meaning: roughly 11-day PBMC culture with coronavirus spike peptide pools or control peptides (ViraFEST assay). Those CD4+ T cells from the unexposed donor predate the COVID-19 pandemic (2011-2018). Their recognized antigens are unknown. Sequencing used CD4+ T cells from blood, cultured in vitro. Receptors originate from a human donor in good health.

The V gene is TRBV7-2, the J gene TRBJ2-7, with 9 bases lining up with TRBD1. The CDR3 consists of 15 residues. Germline trimming cut 3 bases from V and 1 base from J; bases unmatched to any gene: 4. Germline V gene lookup returns CDR1 SGHTA and CDR2 FQGNSA. CDR3 sequence (DNA): TGTGCCAGCAGCTTTTTCGGGACAGGGTCCTACGAGCAGTACTTC. Translating gives CASSFFGTGSYEQYF.

The chain recombines TRBV10-3 with TRBJ1-1; 7 nucleotides align to TRBD1. With V trimmed by 0 bases and J by 1 base, 8 bases remained unmatched. The CDR3 is 17 residues long. Germline assignment: CDR1 ENHRY and CDR2 SYGVKD. CDR3 coding DNA: TGTGCCATCAGTGAGTCGAATCTGGACAGGCGGAACACTGAAGCTTTCTTT. Translation gives CAISESNLDRRNTEAFF.

The V call is TRBV19, the J call TRBJ1-1; D is perhaps TRBD1 (6 bases). This CDR3 contains 14 residues. Trimming removed 3 bases from V and 0 bases from J, with 8 bases in between. CDR1 is LNHDA and CDR2 is SQIVND in the germline V gene (reference sequence). This chain's CDR3 is CASSIRDMNTEAFF. CDR3 in DNA: TGTGCCAGTAGTATCAGGGACATGAACACTGAAGCTTTCTTT.

This clonotype occurred a few times. The rearrangement uses TRBV5-1 and TRBJ1-1, with 10 bases identical to TRBD1. V was pared by 4 bases and J by 6 bases, with 3 bases of the junction left unmatched. The V gene's germline CDR1 is SGHRS and CDR2 YFSETQ. The CDR3 length is 13 residues. In nucleotides, the CDR3 is TGCGCCAGCAGCCCAGGACAGGGGGCTGAAGCTTTCTTT. It specifies CASSPGQGAEAFF.

The rearrangement joins TRBV6-5 to TRBJ2-5; a possible D gene is TRBD2 (5 bases). Looked up from germline, CDR1 is MNHEY and CDR2 is SVGAGI. This CDR3 is built from 14 residues. V was shortened by 4 bases and J by 4 bases, with 13 bases between the two germline ends. CDR3 coding DNA: TGTGCCAGCAGTTCCCTTAGACTATCAGAGACCCAGTACTTC. It encodes CASSSLRLSETQYF.

The chain links TRBV20-1 to TRBJ1-6, with D hard to call. This CDR3 region has 13 residues. Germline-derived CDR1 and CDR2 are DFQATT and SNEGSKA (reference sequence). The V gene lost 6 bases and the J gene lost 7 bases, with 13 bases spanning the gap. In DNA, the CDR3 is TGCAGTGCGGCGGACTATAGGAATTCACCCCTCCACTTT. Translation: CSAADYRNSPLHF.

The CDR3 DNA is TGTGCCAGTAGTGATCCGGGAGACACCGGGGAGCTGTTTTTT. It encodes CASSDPGDTGELFF. The chain recombines TRBV19 with TRBJ2-2, with TRBD2 as a possible D gene (6 bases). Looked up from germline, CDR1 is LNHDA and CDR2 is SQIVND (reference sequence). CDR3 length equals 14 residues. With 5 bases removed from V and 3 bases from J, the gap between germline ends came to 10 bases.

The chain uses TRBV6-5 and TRBJ1-2; the D is unclear. The V end was cut by 2 bases, the J end by 3 bases, with 7 bases between. The CDR3 is 13 amino acids. The germline CDR1 and CDR2 sequences are MNHEY and SVGAGI. CDR3 sequence reads: CASSYTRDYGYTF. The CDR3, as DNA: TGTGCCAGCAGTTACACGAGGGACTATGGCTACACCTTC.

This clonotype was seen a handful of times. The chain is built from TRBV1 and TRBJ1-1. TRBV1 is marked as a pseudogene. The CDR3 extends over 16 amino acids. This chain's CDR3 is CTSSKDRSTTRGGAFF. CDR3 DNA: TGCACCAGCAGCAAAGACAGATCCACAACACGGGGAGGAGCTTTCTTT.

The sample holds a few counts of this clonotype. V gene TRBV18 combines with J gene TRBJ1-2; D is possibly TRBD1 (5 bases). This CDR3 spans 14 amino acids. Germline assignment: CDR1 KGHSH and CDR2 LQKENI. With 0 bases removed from V and 12 bases from J, the gap between germline ends came to 17 bases. The CDR3 is CASSPPWRGQAHTF. The CDR3 bases are TGTGCCAGCTCACCACCGTGGAGGGGCCAGGCCCACACCTTC.

As concerns this clonotype: The germline gene is not matched at one end of the junction; a read error may be the cause. J is TRBJ2-3 and V is TRBV5-4; D is unclear. CDR3 length: 14 amino acids. Germline lookup yields CDR1 SGHNT and CDR2 YYREEE (reference sequence). The DNA of the CDR3 is TGTGCCAGCAGGTTGGGATACCTAGGGGATACGCAGTATTTT. Translating gives CASRLGYLGDTQYF. Full variable domain (missing parts from reference TRBV5-4 and TRBJ2-3): ETGVTQSPTHLIKTRGQQVTLRCSSQSGHNTVSWYQQALGQGPQFIFQYYREEENGRGNFPPRFSGLQFPNYSSELNVNALELDDSALYLCASRLGYLGDTQYFGPGTRLTVL.

By proportion, this clonotype is medium-sized. This chain links TRBV7-9 with TRBJ1-2, with D uncertain. The length of the CDR3 is 14 residues. V was clipped by 1 base and J by 6 bases, with 12 bases between them. In germline, CDR1 is SEHNR, CDR2 FQNEAQ (reference sequence). CDR3 bases: TGTGCCAGCAGCTTAGTCTACCGTCCGAATGGCTACACCTTC. This translates into CASSLVYRPNGYTF.

In this sample, this clonotype turned up a few times. V is TRBV6-5 and J is TRBJ2-3; no definite D call. Looked up from germline, CDR1 is MNHEY and CDR2 is SVGAGI. The CDR3 runs to 14 residues. With 4 bases removed from V and 1 base from J, the gap between germline ends came to 9 bases. The CDR3 loop is CASSLGLGTDTQYF. The CDR3 DNA reads TGTGCCAGCAGTTTAGGGTTGGGCACAGATACGCAGTATTTT.

The chain combines TRBV10-1 with TRBJ1-2; a weak D match, TRBD1 (5 bases). The CDR3 extends over 13 amino acids. Trimming removed 5 bases at V and 3 bases at J, with 10 bases between. Germline V lookup: CDR1 WNHNN, CDR2 SYGVQD (reference sequence). The CDR3 sequence: CASSQGADYGYTF. The CDR3 coding sequence is TGCGCCAGCAGTCAAGGGGCGGACTATGGCTACACCTTC.

The chain combines TRBV12-3 or TRBV12-4 with TRBJ2-5; D not certain. Trimming stripped 2 bases from V and 1 base from J, with 8 bases between. The CDR3 spans 14 residues. The CDR3 here is CASSLSVTQETQYF. Here the CDR3 DNA reads TGTGCCAGCAGTTTATCGGTAACCCAAGAGACCCAGTACTTC.

V and J are TRBV7-2 and TRBJ2-3, with TRBD1 as a possible D gene (6 bases). V lost 7 bases and J 2 bases, leaving 13 bases between the germline ends. CDR3 size: 14 residues. The germline gives CDR1 SGHTA, CDR2 FQGNSA. In DNA, the CDR3 is TGTGCCAGCACCCCGGGACACCACACAGATACGCAGTATTTT. It codes for CASTPGHHTDTQYF.

This chain links TRBV21-1 with TRBJ2-7; the table names TRBD1, a call not compared with the DNA. TRBV21-1 is reported as a pseudogene. The CDR3 runs 15 residues. CDR3 sequence (DNA): TGTGCCAGCAGCGCCTCGGCAGGGGGGCTTAACGAGCAGTACTTC. Encoded protein: CASSASAGGLNEQYF.

This chain uses TRBV6-1 with TRBJ2-1, with D perhaps being TRBD1 or TRBD2 (5 bases each). Germline CDR1 and CDR2: MNHNS and SASEGT. V lost 4 bases to trimming and J lost 8 bases, with 9 bases between them. The length of the CDR3 is 12 residues. The DNA of the CDR3 is TGTGCCAGCAGTGCCCAGGGACATGAGCAGTTCTTC. This translates into CASSAQGHEQFF.

CDR3 nucleotides: TGTGCCAGCAGGATTAGCGGCGCAGCCATTGAAGCTTTCTTT. This encodes CASRISGAAIEAFF. The genes are TRBV6-1 and TRBJ1-1, with unresolved D. Germline V gives CDR1 MNHNS, CDR2 SASEGT. Trimming shortened V by 6 bases and J by 7 bases, and 18 bases separated the two germline ends. This CDR3 comprises 14 residues.

The V call is TRBV6-4, the J call TRBJ2-1; D is unresolved. This CDR3 comprises 14 residues. Trimming took 4 bases from V and 8 from J, leaving 15 bases between them. In germline, CDR1 is MRHNA, CDR2 SNTAGT. For the CDR3, the DNA is TGTGCCAGCAGTGCCGGCGGCCACACGGATGAGCAGTTCTTC. It yields the protein CASSAGGHTDEQFF.

This clonotype turned up a few times. The chain joins TRBV27 to TRBJ1-5; no definite D call. This CDR3 comprises 13 residues. Trimming cost V 4 bases and J 6 bases, with 10 bases left between them. Germline CDR1 MNHEY, CDR2 SMNVEV (reference sequence). CDR3 nucleotides: TGTGCCAGCAGTTATGCGGTTCTTCAGCCCCAGCATTTT. Translating it yields CASSYAVLQPQHF.